This TCR beta chain was obtained from a study of blood T cell repertoires in COVID-19. Produced via immunoSEQ multiplex PCR; TCRdb's table is partial and in-frame only. The sample carries over 130,000 clones, 88% recorded once. Germline CDR1 reads LGHDT; CDR2 reads YNNKEL (reference sequence). The V segment lost 2 bases and the J segment 6 bases; nucleotides outside the gene matches: 1. This CDR3 has 14 amino acids. The TCR comes from a human donor with COVID-19, enrolled during active disease. The donor label of this sample is uncertain. Sequencing was carried out using peripheral blood. This chain uses TRBV3-1 (or the pseudogene TRBV3-2) with TRBJ1-4; 9 nucleotides match TRBD1. DNA for the CDR3: TGTGCCAGCAGCCAATGGACAGGGGATGAAAAACTGTTTTTT. It translates to CASSQWTGDEKLFF.